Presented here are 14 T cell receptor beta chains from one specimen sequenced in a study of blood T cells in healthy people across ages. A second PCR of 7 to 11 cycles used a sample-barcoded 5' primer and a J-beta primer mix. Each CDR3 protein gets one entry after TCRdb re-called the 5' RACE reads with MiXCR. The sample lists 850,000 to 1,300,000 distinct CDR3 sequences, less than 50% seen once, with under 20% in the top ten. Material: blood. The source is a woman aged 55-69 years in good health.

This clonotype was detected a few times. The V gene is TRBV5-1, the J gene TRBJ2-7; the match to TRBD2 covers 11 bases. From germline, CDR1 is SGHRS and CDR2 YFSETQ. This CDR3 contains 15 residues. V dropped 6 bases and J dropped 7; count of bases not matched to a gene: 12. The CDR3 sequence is CASTDGTSGLFEQYF. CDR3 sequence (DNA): TGCGCCAGCACCGATGGGACTAGCGGTCTTTTTGAGCAGTACTTC.

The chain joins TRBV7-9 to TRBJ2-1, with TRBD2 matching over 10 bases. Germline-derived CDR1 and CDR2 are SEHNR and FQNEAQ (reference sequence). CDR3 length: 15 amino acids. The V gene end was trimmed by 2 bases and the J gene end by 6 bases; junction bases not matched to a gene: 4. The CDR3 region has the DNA TGTGCCAGCAGCTTACCCGGGACTAGCGTCAATGAGCAGTTCTTC. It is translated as CASSLPGTSVNEQFF.

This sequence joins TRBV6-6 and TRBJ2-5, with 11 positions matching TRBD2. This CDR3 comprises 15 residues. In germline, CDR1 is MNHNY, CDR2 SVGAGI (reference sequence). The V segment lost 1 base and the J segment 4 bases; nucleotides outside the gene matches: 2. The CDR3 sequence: CASSYLGLAGETQYF. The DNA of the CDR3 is TGTGCCAGCAGTTACTTAGGACTAGCGGGAGAGACCCAGTACTTC.

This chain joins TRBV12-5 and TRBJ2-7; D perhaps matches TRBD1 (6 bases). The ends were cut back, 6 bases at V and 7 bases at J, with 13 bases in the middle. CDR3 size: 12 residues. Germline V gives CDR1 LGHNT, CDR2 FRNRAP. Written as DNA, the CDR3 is TGTGCTAGTGGCCCGGACAGTGGGGAGCAGTACTTC. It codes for CASGPDSGEQYF. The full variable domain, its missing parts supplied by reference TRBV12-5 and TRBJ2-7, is DARVTQTPRHKVTEMGQEVTMRCQPILGHNTVFWYRQTMMQGLELLAYFRNRAPLDDSGMPKDRFSAEMPDATLATLKIQPSEPRDSAVYFCASGPDSGEQYFGPGTRLTVT.

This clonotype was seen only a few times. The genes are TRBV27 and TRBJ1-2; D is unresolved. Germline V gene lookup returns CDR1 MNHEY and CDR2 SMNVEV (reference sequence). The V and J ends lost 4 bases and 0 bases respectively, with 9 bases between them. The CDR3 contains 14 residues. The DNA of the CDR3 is TGTGCCAGCAGTTCGTCCGGCTCTAACTATGGCTACACCTTC. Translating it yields CASSSSGSNYGYTF.

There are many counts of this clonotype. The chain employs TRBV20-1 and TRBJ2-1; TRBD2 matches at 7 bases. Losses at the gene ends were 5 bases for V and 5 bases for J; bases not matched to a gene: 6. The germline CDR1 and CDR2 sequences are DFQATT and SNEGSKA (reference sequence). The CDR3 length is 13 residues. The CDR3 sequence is CSARDYRDNEQFF. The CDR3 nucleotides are TGCAGTGCTCGGGACTATCGGGACAATGAGCAGTTCTTC.

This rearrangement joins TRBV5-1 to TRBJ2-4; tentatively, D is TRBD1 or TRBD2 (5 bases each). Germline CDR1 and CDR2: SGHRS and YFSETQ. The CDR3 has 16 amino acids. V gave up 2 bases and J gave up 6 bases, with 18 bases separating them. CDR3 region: CASSLPGGPGRNIQYF. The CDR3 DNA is TGCGCCAGCAGCTTACCCGGAGGCCCGGGGCGAAACATTCAGTACTTC.

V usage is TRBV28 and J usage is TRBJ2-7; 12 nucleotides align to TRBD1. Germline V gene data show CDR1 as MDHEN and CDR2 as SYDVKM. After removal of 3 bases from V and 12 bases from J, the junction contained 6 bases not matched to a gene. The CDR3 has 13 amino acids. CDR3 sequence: CASSLPGTGGLYF. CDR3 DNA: TGTGCCAGCAGTTTGCCCGGGACAGGGGGCTTGTACTTC.

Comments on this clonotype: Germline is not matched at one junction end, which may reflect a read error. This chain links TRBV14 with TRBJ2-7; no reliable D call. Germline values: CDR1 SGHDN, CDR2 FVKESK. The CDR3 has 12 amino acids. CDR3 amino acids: CTSSLPGYEQYF. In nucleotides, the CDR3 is TGTACCAGCAGCCTGCCCGGTTACGAGCAGTACTTC.

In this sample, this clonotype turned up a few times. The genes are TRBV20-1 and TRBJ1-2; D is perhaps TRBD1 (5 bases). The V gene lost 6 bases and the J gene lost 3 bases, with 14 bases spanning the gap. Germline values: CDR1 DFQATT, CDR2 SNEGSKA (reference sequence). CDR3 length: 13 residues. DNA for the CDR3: TGCAGTGCACTAGAAGACAGAGACTATGGCTACACCTTC. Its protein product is CSALEDRDYGYTF.

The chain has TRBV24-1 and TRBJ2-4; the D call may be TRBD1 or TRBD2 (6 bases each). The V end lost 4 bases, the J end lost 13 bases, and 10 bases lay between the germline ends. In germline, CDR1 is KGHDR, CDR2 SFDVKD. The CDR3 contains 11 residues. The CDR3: CATSEGGIQYF. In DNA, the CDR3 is TGTGCCACCAGTGAAGGGGGGATACAGTACTTC.

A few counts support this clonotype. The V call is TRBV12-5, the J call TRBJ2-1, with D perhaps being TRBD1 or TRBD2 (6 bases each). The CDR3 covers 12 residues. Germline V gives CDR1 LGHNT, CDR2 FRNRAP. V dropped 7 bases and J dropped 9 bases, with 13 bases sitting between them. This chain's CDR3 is CASEPGGGEQFF. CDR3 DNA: TGTGCTAGTGAACCCGGGGGCGGTGAGCAGTTCTTC.

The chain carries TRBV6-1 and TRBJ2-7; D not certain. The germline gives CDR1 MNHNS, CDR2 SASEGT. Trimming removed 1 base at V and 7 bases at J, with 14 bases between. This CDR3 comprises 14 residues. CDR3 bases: TGTGCCAGCAGTGAAGTCAAAGGGTTTGCTGAGCAGTACTTC. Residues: CASSEVKGFAEQYF.

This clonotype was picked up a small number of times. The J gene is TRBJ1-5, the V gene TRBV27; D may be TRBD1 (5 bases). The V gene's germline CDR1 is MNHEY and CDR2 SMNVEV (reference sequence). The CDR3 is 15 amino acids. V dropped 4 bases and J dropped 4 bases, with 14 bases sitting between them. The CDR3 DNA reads TGTGCCAGCAGTTCCGGGGCCCACTTTAATCAGCCCCAGCATTTT. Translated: CASSSGAHFNQPQHF.